This record looks at one TCR beta chain sequence and its context. Germline lookup yields CDR1 LNHDA and CDR2 SQIVND (reference sequence). The CDR3 sequence is 14 residues long. Trimming shortened V by 3 bases and J by 3 bases, and 12 bases separated the two germline ends. These data originate in a study of blood T cell repertoires in COVID-19. Looking at the study overall: Samples of COVID-19 (acute and convalescent) were obtained from the United States, Italy and Spain.

The age range of participants was about 18 to 95 years, with residence in about two dozen US areas. Study processing details: Amplification of reference gene primers provided the estimated nucleated cell counts. Here immunoSEQ multiplex PCR was the method, and the copy in TCRdb shows in-frame clones only, minus some. V, J and clone size reflect that table, while D and trimming were determined from the DNA. The sample yields hundreds of thousands of clones, more than 75% seen once. The source is a man aged 55-75 years who had recovered from COVID-19. The chain recombines TRBV19 with TRBJ2-7; weak D call: TRBD1 (6 bases). Material: PBMCs or T cells enriched from blood (not recorded which). The CDR3 loop is CASSIILDSYEQYF. The CDR3 region has the DNA TGTGCCAGTAGTATCATCCTGGACAGCTACGAGCAGTACTTC.